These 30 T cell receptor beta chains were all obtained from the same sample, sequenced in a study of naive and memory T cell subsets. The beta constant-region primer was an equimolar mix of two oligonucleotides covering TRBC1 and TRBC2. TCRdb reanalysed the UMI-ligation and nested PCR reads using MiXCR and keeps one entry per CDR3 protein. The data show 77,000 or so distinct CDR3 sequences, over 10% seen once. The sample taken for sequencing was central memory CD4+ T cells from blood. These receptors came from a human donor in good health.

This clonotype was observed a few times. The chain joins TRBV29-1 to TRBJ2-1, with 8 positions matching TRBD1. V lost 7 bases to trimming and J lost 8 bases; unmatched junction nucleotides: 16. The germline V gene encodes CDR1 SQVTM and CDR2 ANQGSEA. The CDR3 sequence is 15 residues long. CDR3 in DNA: TGCAGCGCCCGGTACCGGGACAGGCAGCGCGATGAGCAGTTCTTC. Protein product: CSARYRDRQRDEQFF.

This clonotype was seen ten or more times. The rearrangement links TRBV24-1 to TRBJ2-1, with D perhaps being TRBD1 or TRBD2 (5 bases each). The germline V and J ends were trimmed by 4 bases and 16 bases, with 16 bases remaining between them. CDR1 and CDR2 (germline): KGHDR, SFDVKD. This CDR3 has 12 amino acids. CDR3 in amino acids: CATSDTTGTVFF. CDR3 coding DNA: TGTGCCACCAGTGACACCACTGGGACGGTCTTCTTC.

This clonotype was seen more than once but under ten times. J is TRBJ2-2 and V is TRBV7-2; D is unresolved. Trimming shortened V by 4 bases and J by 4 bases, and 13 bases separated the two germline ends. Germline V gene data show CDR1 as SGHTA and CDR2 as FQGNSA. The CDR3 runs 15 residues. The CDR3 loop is CASSSRVAATGELFF. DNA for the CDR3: TGTGCCAGCAGCTCCCGTGTGGCTGCCACCGGGGAGCTGTTTTTT.

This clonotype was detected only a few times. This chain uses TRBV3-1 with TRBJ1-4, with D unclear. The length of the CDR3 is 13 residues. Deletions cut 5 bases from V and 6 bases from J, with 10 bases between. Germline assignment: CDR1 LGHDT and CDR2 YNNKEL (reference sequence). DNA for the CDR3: TGTGCCAGCAGCTTCCGCGGGGATGAAAAACTGTTTTTT. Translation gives CASSFRGDEKLFF.

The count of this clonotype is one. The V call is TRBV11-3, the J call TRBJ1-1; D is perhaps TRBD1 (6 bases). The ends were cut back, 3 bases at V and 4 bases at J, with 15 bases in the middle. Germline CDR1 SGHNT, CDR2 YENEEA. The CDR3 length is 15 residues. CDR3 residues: CASSLGAPRPTEAFF. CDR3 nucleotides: TGTGCCAGCAGCTTGGGGGCCCCGAGACCCACTGAAGCTTTCTTT.

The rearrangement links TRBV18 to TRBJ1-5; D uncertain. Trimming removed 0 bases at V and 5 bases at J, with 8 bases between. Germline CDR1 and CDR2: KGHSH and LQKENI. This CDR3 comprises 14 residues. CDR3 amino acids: CASSPPVHHQPQHF. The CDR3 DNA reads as TGTGCCAGCTCACCACCGGTCCACCATCAGCCCCAGCATTTT.

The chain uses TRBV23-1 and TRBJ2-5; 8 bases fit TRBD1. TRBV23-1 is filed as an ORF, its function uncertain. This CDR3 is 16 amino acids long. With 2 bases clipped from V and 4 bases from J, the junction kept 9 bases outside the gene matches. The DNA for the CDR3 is TGCGCCAGCAGTCAAGGTTCGAGACAGGGGTTAGAGACCCAGTACTTC. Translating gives CASSQGSRQGLETQYF.

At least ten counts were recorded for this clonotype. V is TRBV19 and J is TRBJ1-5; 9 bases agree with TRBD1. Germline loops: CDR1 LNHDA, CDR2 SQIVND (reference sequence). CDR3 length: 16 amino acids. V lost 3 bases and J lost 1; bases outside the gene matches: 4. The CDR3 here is CASSIRQGESNQPQHF. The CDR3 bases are TGTGCCAGTAGTATTCGACAGGGGGAAAGCAATCAGCCCCAGCATTTT.

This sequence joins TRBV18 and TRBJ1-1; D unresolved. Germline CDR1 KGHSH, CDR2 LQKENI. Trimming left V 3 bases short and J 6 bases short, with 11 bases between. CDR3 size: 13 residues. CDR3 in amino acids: CASSPGEISEAFF. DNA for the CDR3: TGTGCCAGCTCACCCGGTGAGATCTCTGAAGCTTTCTTT.

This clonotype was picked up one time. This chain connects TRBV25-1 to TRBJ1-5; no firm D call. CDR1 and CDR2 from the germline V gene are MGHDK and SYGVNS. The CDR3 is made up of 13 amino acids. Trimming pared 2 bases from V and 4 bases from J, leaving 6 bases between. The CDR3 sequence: CASSEAWNQPQHF. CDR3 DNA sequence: TGTGCCAGCAGTGAAGCATGGAATCAGCCCCAGCATTTT.

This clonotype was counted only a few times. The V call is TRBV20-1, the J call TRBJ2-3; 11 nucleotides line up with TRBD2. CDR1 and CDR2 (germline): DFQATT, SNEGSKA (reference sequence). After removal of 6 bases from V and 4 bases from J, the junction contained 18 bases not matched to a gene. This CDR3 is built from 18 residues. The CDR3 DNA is TGCAGTGCCACAAGCGGGAAACTAGCGGGAGCGGGCCCAGATACGCAGTATTTT. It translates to CSATSGKLAGAGPDTQYF.

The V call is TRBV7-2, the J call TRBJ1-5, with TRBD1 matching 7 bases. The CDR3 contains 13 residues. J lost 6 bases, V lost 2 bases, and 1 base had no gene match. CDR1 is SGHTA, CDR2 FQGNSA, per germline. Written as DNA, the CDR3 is TGTGCCAGCAGCTTATCAGGGGGTCAGCCCCAGCATTTT. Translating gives CASSLSGGQPQHF.

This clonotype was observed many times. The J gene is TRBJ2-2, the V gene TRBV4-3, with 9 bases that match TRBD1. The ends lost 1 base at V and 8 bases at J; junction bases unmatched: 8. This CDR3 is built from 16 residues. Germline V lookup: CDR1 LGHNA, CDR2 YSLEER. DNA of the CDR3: TGCGCCAGCAGCCAAGGAACAGGGGGCCTCGGTGGGGAGCTGTTTTTT. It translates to CASSQGTGGLGGELFF.

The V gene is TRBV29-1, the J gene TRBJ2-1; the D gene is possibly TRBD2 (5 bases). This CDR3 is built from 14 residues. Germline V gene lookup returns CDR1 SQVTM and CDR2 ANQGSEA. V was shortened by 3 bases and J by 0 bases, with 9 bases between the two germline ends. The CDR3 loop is CSVDQTTSYNEQFF. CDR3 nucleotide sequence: TGCAGCGTTGATCAGACTACCTCCTACAATGAGCAGTTCTTC.

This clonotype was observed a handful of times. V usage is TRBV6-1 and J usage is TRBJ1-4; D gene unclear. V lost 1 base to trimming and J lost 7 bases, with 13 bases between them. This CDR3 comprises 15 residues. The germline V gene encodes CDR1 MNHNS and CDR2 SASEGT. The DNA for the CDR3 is TGTGCCAGCAGTGAAGGACCGGGCCCTGGTGAAAAACTGTTTTTT. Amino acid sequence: CASSEGPGPGEKLFF.

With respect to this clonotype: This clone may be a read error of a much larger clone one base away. For the CDR3, the DNA is TGCAGTGCTAGGGGGAGCAATCAGCCCCAGCATTTT. Translated: CSARGSNQPQHF. The V gene is TRBV20-1, the J gene TRBJ1-5, with no clear D. Germline V gene data show CDR1 as DFQATT and CDR2 as SNEGSKA (reference sequence). Deletions cut 3 bases from V and 1 base from J, with 4 bases between. The CDR3 length is 12 residues.

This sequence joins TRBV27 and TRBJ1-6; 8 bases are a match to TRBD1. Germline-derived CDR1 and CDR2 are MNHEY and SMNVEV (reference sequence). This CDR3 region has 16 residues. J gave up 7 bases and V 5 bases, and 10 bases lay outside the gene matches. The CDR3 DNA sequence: TGTGCCAGCAGTCCCCGATCGGGGACAGGCAATTCACCCCTCCACTTT. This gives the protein CASSPRSGTGNSPLHF.

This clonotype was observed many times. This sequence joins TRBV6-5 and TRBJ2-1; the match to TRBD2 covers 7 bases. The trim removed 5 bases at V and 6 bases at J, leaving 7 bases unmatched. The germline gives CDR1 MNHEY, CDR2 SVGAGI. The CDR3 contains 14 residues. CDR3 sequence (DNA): TGTGCCAGCAGTCGGGGGGTTGGAGGCAATGAGCAGTTCTTC. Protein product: CASSRGVGGNEQFF.

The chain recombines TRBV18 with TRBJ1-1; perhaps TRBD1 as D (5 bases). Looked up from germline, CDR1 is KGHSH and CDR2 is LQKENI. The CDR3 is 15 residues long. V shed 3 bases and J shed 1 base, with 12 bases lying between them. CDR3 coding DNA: TGTGCCAGCTCACCGGGACTACACAGGAACACTGAAGCTTTCTTT. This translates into CASSPGLHRNTEAFF.

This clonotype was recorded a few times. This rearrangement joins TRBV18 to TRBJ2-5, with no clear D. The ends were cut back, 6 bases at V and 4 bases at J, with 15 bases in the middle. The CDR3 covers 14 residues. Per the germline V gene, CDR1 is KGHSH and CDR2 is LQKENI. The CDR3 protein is CASSGSVLGETQYF. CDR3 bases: TGTGCCAGCTCCGGCTCGGTGTTGGGAGAGACCCAGTACTTC.

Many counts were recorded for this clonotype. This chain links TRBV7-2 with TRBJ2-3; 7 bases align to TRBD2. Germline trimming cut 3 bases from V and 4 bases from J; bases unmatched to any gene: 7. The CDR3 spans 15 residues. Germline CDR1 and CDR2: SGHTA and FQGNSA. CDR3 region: CASSFSGGSSDTQYF. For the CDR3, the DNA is TGTGCCAGCAGCTTTTCGGGAGGATCCTCAGATACGCAGTATTTT.

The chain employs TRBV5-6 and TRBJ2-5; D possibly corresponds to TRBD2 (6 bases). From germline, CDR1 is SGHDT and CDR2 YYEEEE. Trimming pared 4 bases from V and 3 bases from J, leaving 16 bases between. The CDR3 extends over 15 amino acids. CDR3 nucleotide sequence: TGTGCCAGCAGCCGCTCACGACTAGTAGAAGAGACCCAGTACTTC. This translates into CASSRSRLVEETQYF. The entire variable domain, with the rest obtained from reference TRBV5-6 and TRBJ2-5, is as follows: DAGVTQSPTHLIKTRGQQVTLRCSPKSGHDTVSWYQQALGQGPQFIFQYYEEEERQRGNFPDRFSGHQFPNYSSELNVNALLLGDSALYLCASSRSRLVEETQYFGPGTRLLVL.

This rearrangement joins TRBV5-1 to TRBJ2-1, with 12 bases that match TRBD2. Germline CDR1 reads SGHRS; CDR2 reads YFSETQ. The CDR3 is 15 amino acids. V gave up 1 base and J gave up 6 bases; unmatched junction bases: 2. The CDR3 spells CASSLRLAGVNEQFF. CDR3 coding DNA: TGCGCCAGCAGCTTGAGACTAGCGGGAGTCAATGAGCAGTTCTTC. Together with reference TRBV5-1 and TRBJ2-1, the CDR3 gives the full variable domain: KAGVTQTPRYLIKTRGQQVTLSCSPISGHRSVSWYQQTPGQGLQFLFEYFSETQRNKGNFPGRFSGRQFSNSRSEMNVSTLELGDSALYLCASSLRLAGVNEQFFGPGTRLTVL.

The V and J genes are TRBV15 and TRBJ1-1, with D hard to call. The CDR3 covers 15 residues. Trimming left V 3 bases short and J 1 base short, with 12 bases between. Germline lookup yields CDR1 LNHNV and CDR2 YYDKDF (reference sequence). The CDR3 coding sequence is TGTGCCACCAGCAGGATCCAGGTCCAGAACACTGAAGCTTTCTTT. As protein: CATSRIQVQNTEAFF.

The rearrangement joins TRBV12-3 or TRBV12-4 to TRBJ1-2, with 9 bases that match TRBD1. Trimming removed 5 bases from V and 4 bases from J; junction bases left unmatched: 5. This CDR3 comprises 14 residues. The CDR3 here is CASSPTGGGYGYTF. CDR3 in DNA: TGTGCCAGCAGTCCGACAGGGGGTGGCTATGGCTACACCTTC.

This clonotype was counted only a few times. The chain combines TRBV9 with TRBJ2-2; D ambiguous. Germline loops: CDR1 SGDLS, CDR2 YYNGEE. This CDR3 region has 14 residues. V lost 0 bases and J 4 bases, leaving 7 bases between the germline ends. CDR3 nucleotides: TGTGCCAGCAGCGTAGCAACCCGCACCGGGGAGCTGTTTTTT. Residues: CASSVATRTGELFF.

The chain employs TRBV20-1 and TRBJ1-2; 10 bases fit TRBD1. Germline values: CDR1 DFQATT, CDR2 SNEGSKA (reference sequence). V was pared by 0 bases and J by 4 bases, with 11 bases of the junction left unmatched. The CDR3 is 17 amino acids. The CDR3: CSARDVGQGGTSYGYTF. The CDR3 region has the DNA TGCAGTGCTAGAGATGTCGGACAGGGGGGTACTAGCTATGGCTACACCTTC.

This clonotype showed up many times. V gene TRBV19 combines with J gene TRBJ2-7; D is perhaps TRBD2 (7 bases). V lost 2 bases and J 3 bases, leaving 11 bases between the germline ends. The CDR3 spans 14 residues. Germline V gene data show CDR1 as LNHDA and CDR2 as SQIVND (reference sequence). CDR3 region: CASSISGDYYEQYF. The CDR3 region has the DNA TGTGCCAGTAGTATATCAGGGGACTACTACGAGCAGTACTTC. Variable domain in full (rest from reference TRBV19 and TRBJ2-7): DGGITQSPKYLFRKEGQNVTLSCEQNLNHDAMYWYRQDPGQGLRLIYYSQIVNDFQKGDIAEGYSVSREKKESFPLTVTSAQKNPTAFYLCASSISGDYYEQYFGPGTRLTVT.

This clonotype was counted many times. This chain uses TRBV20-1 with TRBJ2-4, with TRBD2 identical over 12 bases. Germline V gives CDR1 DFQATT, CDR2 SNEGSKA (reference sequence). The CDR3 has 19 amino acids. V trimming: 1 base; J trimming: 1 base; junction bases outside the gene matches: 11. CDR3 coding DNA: TGCAGTGCTAGAGGACTAGCGGGAGATCCTCGGTCCGCCAAAAACATTCAGTACTTC. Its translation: CSARGLAGDPRSAKNIQYF.

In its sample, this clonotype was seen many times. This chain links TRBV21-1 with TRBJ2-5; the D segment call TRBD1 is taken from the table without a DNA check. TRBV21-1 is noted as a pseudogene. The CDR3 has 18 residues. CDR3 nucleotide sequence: TGTGCCAGCAGCACCAGGGTGGGCCGACAGGGAGAGCAAGAGACCCAGTACTTC. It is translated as CASSTRVGRQGEQETQYF.